A selection of T cell receptor beta chains follows, all from one sample in a study of cytomegalovirus exposure and HLA in healthy donors. Only in-frame clones appear in the TCRdb table, and some are missing; sequencing was by immunoSEQ multiplex PCR. The sample has around 160,000 clones, around four fifths seen once; the top ten hold approximately 2.3%. Sequencing was performed on PBMCs. Every receptor here comes from a young man in good health and CMV-seropositive. Each CDR3 is given with its conserved first and last residue. D genes are given only for firm matches. The size field is filled for only some rows; it gives once, few, many or a size class.

CDR3 length,V gene,D gene,clone size,J gene,CDR3 protein,CDR3 DNA
13,TRBV4-3,.,.,TRBJ2-7,CASSQESGYEQYF,TGCGCCAGCAGCCAAGAATCCGGCTACGAGCAGTACTTC
16,TRBV5-8,.,.,TRBJ2-5,CASSLGAEGYQETQYF,TGTGCCAGCAGCTTGGGCGCGGAGGGGTACCAAGAGACCCAGTACTTC
14,TRBV29-1,TRBD1,.,TRBJ2-1,CSADPGTGGSEQFF,TGCAGCGCCGATCCCGGGACAGGGGGCAGTGAGCAGTTCTTC
16,TRBV6-7,TRBD2,.,TRBJ2-5,CASSYPSGGHQETQYF,TGTGCCAGCAGTTACCCCAGCGGGGGTCACCAAGAGACCCAGTACTTC
14,TRBV6-1,.,.,TRBJ1-1,CASSEIYRETEAFF,TGTGCCAGCAGTGAAATTTACAGGGAAACTGAAGCTTTCTTT
11,TRBV20-1,.,.,TRBJ2-5,CSAGTGETQYF,TGCAGTGCGGGAACAGGGGAGACCCAGTACTTC
16,TRBV4-3,.,.,TRBJ1-5,CASSQDTHNSNQPQHF,TGCGCCAGCAGCCAAGATACCCACAATAGCAATCAGCCCCAGCATTTT
16,TRBV7-6,.,.,TRBJ2-2,CASSPPGGGGGGELFF,TGTGCCAGCAGCCCCCCTGGGGGGGGCGGAGGCGGGGAGCTGTTTTTT
15,TRBV7-9,.,once,TRBJ1-1,CASSSDIRSGTEAFF,TGTGCCAGCAGCTCAGATATACGTTCAGGCACTGAAGCTTTCTTT
15,TRBV7-6,.,.,TRBJ2-6,CASSWYGSGANVLTF,TGTGCCAGCAGCTGGTACGGGTCTGGGGCCAACGTCCTGACTTTC
15,TRBV10-1,.,once,TRBJ1-1,CASSAGLTMNTEAFF,TGCGCCAGCAGTGCGGGACTTACGATGAACACTGAAGCTTTCTTT
14,TRBV7-8,TRBD2,medium-sized,TRBJ2-7,CASSKRGPRLEQYF,TGTGCCAGCTCTAAGCGGGGGCCTCGTCTGGAGCAGTACTTC
14,TRBV9,TRBD1,once,TRBJ2-5,CASSLWDSQETQYF,TGTGCCAGCAGCCTATGGGACAGCCAAGAGACCCAGTACTTC
12,TRBV29-1,TRBD1,.,TRBJ1-2,CSVDTGGNGYTF,TGCAGCGTTGATACAGGGGGCAATGGCTACACCTTC
13,TRBV5-1,.,.,TRBJ2-2,CASSYLPTGELFF,TGCGCCAGCAGCTACCTACCCACCGGGGAGCTGTTTTTT